The TCR beta chain under discussion was sequenced for a study of T cells in Graves' hyperthyroidism and ophthalmopathy. A remark on this clonotype: Its antigen is not identified.

Study-level points and caveats: The model identified upcoming ophthalmopathy a median 6.5 months ahead of onset.

CDR1 SGHDT and CDR2 YYEEEE come from the germline V gene. V lost 4 bases and J 0 bases, leaving 7 bases between the germline ends. The CDR3 totals 13 residues. Amplification of TCR beta CDR3 regions used RNA as the template. The HTBI set primed first-round TCR CDR3 RT-PCR. Each CDR3 protein gets one entry after TCRdb re-called the multiplex PCR reads with MiXCR. The profile covers roughly 500,000 distinct CDR3 sequences, with about 16% appearing a single time and around 32% taken by the ten largest. From more than 9.5 ml of fresh peripheral blood, PBMCs were isolated. This receptor was identified in a woman between 25 and 40 years old with Graves' ophthalmopathy. The chain carries TRBV5-6 and TRBJ1-1; D unresolved. Material: blood. CDR3 in DNA: TGTGCCAGCAGCGTGGAAATGAACACTGAAGCTTTCTTT. Encoded protein: CASSVEMNTEAFF.